This T cell receptor beta chain was sequenced in a study of identical twins (dated by TCRdb to 2016 to 2017). General notes on the study: TCR alpha and beta repertoires from monozygotic twins, unrelated adults of various ages and cord blood were deep-sequenced to test whether fetal clonotypes persist. To rule out contamination, replicate twin experiments were performed at different times with different library preparation protocols. General findings and caveats noted by the study authors: Fewer insertions were carried by abundant cord blood beta clonotypes, a similar but weaker trend appeared in young adult naive repertoires, and no such trend appeared in memory repertoires. Excess twin sharing in beta out-of-frame sequences was weaker because fewer shared sequences lowered the signal-to-noise ratio. Compared with coincidental sharing between unrelated individuals, out-of-frame TCR alpha sequences shared between twins had an excess of sequences with low generation probability. Because the same donors could not be followed over many years, conclusions were based on cross-sectional statistical analysis. Zero-insertion analyses could be partly confounded by invariant T cells such as MAIT and iNKT, although diverse VJ usage argued against such confounding for most clonotypes. In monozygotic twins, recombination models systematically underestimated out-of-frame TCR alpha sharing, but the models matched the sharing seen between unrelated individuals.

Between the V and J ends, shortened by 1 base and 8 bases respectively, the junction contains 12 bases. Looking up the germline V gene yields CDR1 SGHRS and CDR2 YFSETQ. The CDR3 measures 13 amino acids from cysteine to phenylalanine. Only the CDR3 part of the read is kept: 39 bases, read in frame from the first base. Every donor in the study was a healthy Caucasian. The twin cohort consisted of three pairs of female monozygotic twins, all aged about 18 to 30 years. Miltenyi CD45RO+ enrichment and human naive T-cell isolation kits were used to isolate memory (CD45RO+) and naive T cells from PBMC. Libraries were constructed by 5' RACE. Sequencing instrument: Illumina HiSeq 2000. A universal primer binding site was introduced by template switching, and a unique molecular identifier was present in the final cDNA, enabling accurate counting of TCR cDNA molecules. Specific primers in the conserved constant-segment region were used to synthesize first-strand cDNA for the TCR alpha and beta chains. To control for contamination, every cDNA library carried two barcodes: a SMART-Mk sample barcode plus Illumina barcodes. TruSeq adapter sequences and Illumina sample barcodes were added in two successive PCR steps. The TCR alpha and beta cDNA libraries were sequenced on the Illumina HiSeq platform using custom primers. As for the original processing: Raw reads were processed with MiGEC to extract unique molecular identifiers, and MiXCR was used to determine CDR3 positions. Recombination models were inferred per individual with the repgenHMM and IGoR tools using an EM algorithm. The tcR package in R was used for shared clonotype analysis, with sharing normalized by the product of cloneset sizes. To study raw recombination without the effects of thymic and clonal selection, out-of-frame nonproductive sequences were analyzed. TCRdb reworked the public reads: Q25 trimming with fastp, MiXCR clone assembly, productive beta chains retained. Rows are unified per CDR3 protein, each entry keeping the most common DNA and genes. TCRdb's processing, not the authors' own work, is the source of the V and J calls. Here the sample has some 250,000 distinct CDR3 sequences; roughly 13% occur a single time. Roughly 3.7% of the sample is taken by the ten largest.

This clonotype was seen more than once but under ten times. It has no known antigen specificity. Base qualities are not recorded, but no much larger clone differs from it by a single base. These same data were also listed under a study on yellow fever vaccine responses in identical twins. As that second paper reports: According to the authors, the vaccine-induced T cell response in identical twins seemed to be partly convergent and partly specific to each individual. Focusing on identical twins, the study followed the T cell clones that responded to the vaccine, and did so with precision.

The source material was memory (CD45RO+) T cells sorted from blood. In the paper's terms, the cell subset or site label means: CD45RO+ enriched T cells. The chain couples TRBV5-1 to TRBJ2-5, with a tentative D call of TRBD1 or TRBD2, each matching 5 bases. This TCR came from a young woman in good health. The nucleotides read TGCGCCAGCAGCTTGTCGGGGCAGGCCACCCAGTACTTC. Translated, this gives CASSLSGQATQYF.